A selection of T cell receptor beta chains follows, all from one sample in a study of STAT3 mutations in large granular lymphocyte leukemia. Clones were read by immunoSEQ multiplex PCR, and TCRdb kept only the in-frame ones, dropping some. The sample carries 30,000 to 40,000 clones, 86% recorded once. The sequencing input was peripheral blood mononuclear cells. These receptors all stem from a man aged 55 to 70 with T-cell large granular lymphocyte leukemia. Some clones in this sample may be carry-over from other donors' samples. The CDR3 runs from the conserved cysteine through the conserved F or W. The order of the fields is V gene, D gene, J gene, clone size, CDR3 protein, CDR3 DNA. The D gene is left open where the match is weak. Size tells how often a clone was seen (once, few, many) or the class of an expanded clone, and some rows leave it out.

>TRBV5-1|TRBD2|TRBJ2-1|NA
CASSLASEREGRIHEQFF
TGCGCCAGCAGCTTGGCCAGCGAGCGGGAGGGCCGAATTCATGAGCAGTTCTTC
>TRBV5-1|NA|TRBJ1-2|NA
CASSLMAGPKDYGYTF
TGCGCCAGCAGCTTGATGGCGGGGCCTAAGGACTATGGCTACACCTTC
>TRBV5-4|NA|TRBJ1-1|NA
CASSLGGAQSTEAFF
TGTGCCAGCAGCCTGGGGGGGGCTCAGAGCACTGAAGCTTTCTTT
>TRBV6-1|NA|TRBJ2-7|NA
CASSVTVYEQYF
TGTGCCAGCAGTGTCACGGTCTACGAGCAGTACTTC
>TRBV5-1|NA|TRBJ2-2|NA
CASSFQGTPGELFF
TGCGCCAGCAGCTTCCAGGGTACACCCGGGGAGCTGTTTTTT
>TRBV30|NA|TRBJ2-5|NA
CAWSPRNQETQYF
TGTGCCTGGTCCCCGAGGAACCAAGAGACCCAGTACTTC
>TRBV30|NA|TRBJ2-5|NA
CAWSVTRAQETQYF
TGTGCCTGGAGTGTAACCAGGGCCCAAGAGACCCAGTACTTC
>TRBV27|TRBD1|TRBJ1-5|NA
CASSLGQGPNQPQHF
TGTGCCAGCAGCCTTGGACAGGGCCCGAATCAGCCCCAGCATTTT
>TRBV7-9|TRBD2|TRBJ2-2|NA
CASSLREGLAGETGELFF
TGTGCCAGCAGCCTACGGGAAGGACTAGCGGGAGAAACCGGGGAGCTGTTTTTT
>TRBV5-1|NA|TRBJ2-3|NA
CASRTGRASTDTQYF
TGCGCCAGCCGTACAGGGAGAGCTAGCACAGATACGCAGTATTTT
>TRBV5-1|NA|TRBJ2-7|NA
CASFTRPGGDYEQYF
TGCGCCAGCTTCACCCGCCCCGGAGGGGACTACGAGCAGTACTTC
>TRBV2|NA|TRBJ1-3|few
CASKQQGPGNTIYF
TGTGCCAGCAAGCAGCAAGGGCCCGGAAACACCATATATTTT
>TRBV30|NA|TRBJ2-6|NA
CAWSGYGANVLTF
TGTGCCTGGTCGGGATATGGGGCCAACGTCCTGACTTTC
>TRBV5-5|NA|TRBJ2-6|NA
CASGQYAPTGANVLTF
TGTGCCAGCGGACAATACGCCCCAACTGGGGCCAACGTCCTGACTTTC
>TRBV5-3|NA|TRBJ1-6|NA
CARSSNSGSPLHF
TGTGCCAGAAGCTCCAACTCTGGTTCACCCCTCCACTTT
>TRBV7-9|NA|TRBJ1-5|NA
CASSLGTGKGQPQHF
TGTGCCAGCAGCTTAGGTACAGGCAAAGGTCAGCCCCAGCATTTT
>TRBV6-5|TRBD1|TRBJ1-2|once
CASSSDRGRVNYGYTF
TGTGCCAGCAGTTCAGACAGGGGGCGAGTCAACTATGGCTACACCTTC
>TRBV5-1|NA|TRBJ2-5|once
CASSLGGYQETQYF
TGCGCCAGCAGCTTAGGCGGGTACCAAGAGACCCAGTACTTC
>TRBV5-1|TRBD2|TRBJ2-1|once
CASNLAGLGGNEQFF
TGCGCCAGCAACCTAGCGGGACTGGGGGGCAATGAGCAGTTCTTC
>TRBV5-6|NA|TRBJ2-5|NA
CASSLAGRQTQYF
TGTGCCAGCAGCTTGGCTGGGCGGCAGACCCAGTACTTC
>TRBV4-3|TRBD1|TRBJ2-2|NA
CASSRRGGTGDTGELFF
TGCGCCAGCAGCCGACGCGGCGGGACAGGGGATACCGGGGAGCTGTTTTTT
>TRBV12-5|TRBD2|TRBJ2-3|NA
CASAKELAGADTQYF
TGTGCTAGTGCAAAGGAACTAGCGGGAGCGGATACGCAGTATTTT
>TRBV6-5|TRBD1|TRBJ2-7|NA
CASSKRQGYNREQYF
TGTGCCAGCAGTAAAAGACAGGGCTATAATCGGGAGCAGTACTTC
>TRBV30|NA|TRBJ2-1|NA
CAWSPGADEQFF
TGTGCCTGGAGTCCCGGAGCAGATGAGCAGTTCTTC
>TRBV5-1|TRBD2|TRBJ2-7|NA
CASSLVSGSYEQYF
TGCGCCAGCAGCTTGGTTAGCGGGAGCTACGAGCAGTACTTC
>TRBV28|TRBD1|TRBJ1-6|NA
CASSLLTGDNSPLHF
TGTGCCAGCAGTTTGCTGACAGGGGATAATTCACCCCTCCACTTT
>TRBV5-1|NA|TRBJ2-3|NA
CASSLMTSDTQYF
TGCGCCAGCAGCCTGATGACATCAGATACGCAGTATTTT
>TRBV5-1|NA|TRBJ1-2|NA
CASSGGADGYTF
TGCGCCAGCAGCGGGGGGGCGGATGGCTACACCTTC
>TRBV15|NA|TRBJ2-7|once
CATSRGRNGGYEQYF
TGTGCCACCAGCAGAGGGAGAAACGGTGGCTACGAGCAGTACTTC
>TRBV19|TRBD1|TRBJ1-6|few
CASSPTGVSPLHF
TGTGCCAGTAGTCCAACAGGGGTCTCACCCCTCCACTTT
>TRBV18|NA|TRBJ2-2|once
CASSPRPRGLTNTGELFF
TGTGCCAGCTCACCGCGTCCGCGGGGCCTGACTAACACCGGGGAGCTGTTTTTT
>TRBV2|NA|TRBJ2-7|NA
CASGFGGNSYEQYF
TGTGCCAGCGGTTTTGGCGGGAACTCCTACGAGCAGTACTTC
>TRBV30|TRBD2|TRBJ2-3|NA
CAWSHGAGVYTDTQYF
TGTGCCTGGTCTCATGGGGCGGGAGTATACACAGATACGCAGTATTTT
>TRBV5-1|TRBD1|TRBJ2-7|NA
CASSPGQGSHEQYF
TGCGCCAGCAGCCCGGGACAGGGCTCACACGAGCAGTACTTC
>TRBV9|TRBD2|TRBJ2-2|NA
CASSVPIAGGPNTGELFF
TGTGCCAGCAGCGTCCCTATAGCGGGAGGGCCGAACACCGGGGAGCTGTTTTTT
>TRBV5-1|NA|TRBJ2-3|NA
CASSLAGDLPTDTQYF
TGCGCCAGCAGCTTGGCCGGGGATCTACCCACAGATACGCAGTATTTT
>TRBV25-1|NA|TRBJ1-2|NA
CASRGVGLNYGYTF
TGTGCCAGCAGGGGGGTTGGCCTGAACTATGGCTACACCTTC
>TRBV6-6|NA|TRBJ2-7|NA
CASSYQDGAYEQYF
TGTGCCAGCAGTTACCAGGACGGGGCCTACGAGCAGTACTTC
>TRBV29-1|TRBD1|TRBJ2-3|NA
CSADRGWAQYF
TGCAGCGCCGACAGGGGTTGGGCGCAGTATTTT
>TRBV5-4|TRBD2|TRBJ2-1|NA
CASSHGTSGRFEQFF
TGTGCCAGCAGCCACGGGACTAGCGGGAGGTTTGAGCAGTTCTTC
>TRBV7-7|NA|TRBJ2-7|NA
CASSLGAGSSYEQYF
TGTGCTAGCAGCTTAGGGGCGGGGAGCTCCTACGAGCAGTACTTC
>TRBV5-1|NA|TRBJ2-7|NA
CASSLSRRDLTYEQYF
TGCGCCAGCAGCTTGAGTCGACGGGACTTGACCTACGAGCAGTACTTC
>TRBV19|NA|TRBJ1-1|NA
CASKERTAEAFF
TGTGCCAGTAAGGAGAGGACGGCTGAAGCTTTCTTT
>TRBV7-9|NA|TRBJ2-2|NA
CASSLQGSGELFF
TGTGCCAGCAGCCTGCAGGGGTCCGGGGAGCTGTTTTTT
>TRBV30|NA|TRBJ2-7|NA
CAWTREGEQYF
TGTGCCTGGACGCGGGAAGGGGAGCAGTACTTC
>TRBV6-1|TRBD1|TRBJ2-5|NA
CASALLTGQETQYF
TGTGCCAGCGCCCTGTTGACAGGGCAAGAGACCCAGTACTTC
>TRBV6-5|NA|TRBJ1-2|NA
CASSSREDYGYTF
TGTGCCAGCAGTTCCCGGGAGGACTATGGCTACACCTTC
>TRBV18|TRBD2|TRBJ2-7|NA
CASSPRTAGAGEQYF
TGTGCCAGCTCACCACGGACAGCGGGAGCCGGCGAGCAGTACTTC
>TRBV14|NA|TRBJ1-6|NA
CASRLREGGNSPLHF
TGTGCCAGCAGACTAAGAGAGGGAGGGAATTCACCCCTCCACTTT
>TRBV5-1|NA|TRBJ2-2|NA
CASSTRGNWNTGELFF
TGCGCCAGCTCAACTCGGGGGAATTGGAACACCGGGGAGCTGTTTTTT
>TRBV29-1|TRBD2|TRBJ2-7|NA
CSVGLAGAYEQYF
TGCAGCGTTGGTCTAGCGGGAGCTTACGAGCAGTACTTC
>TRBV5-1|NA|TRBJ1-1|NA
CASMGEAINTEAFF
TGCGCCAGCATGGGAGAAGCCATTAACACTGAAGCTTTCTTT
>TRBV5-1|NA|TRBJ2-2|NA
CASSLWSSGITGELFF
TGCGCCAGCAGCTTGTGGAGTAGCGGAATCACCGGGGAGCTGTTTTTT
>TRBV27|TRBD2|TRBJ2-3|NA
CASSPGLARYTDTQYF
TGTGCCAGCAGCCCGGGACTAGCGCGATACACAGATACGCAGTATTTT
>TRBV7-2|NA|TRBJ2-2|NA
CASSLDRTPGELFF
TGTGCCAGCAGCTTAGACCGGACACCCGGGGAGCTGTTTTTT
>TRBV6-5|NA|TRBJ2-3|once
CASSPTDTQYF
TGTGCCAGCAGTCCCACAGATACGCAGTATTTT
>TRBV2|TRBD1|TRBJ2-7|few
CAGLGQGENEQYF
TGTGCAGGGTTGGGACAGGGGGAAAACGAGCAGTACTTC
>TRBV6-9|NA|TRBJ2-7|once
CASSYPDSQTEQYF
TGTGCCAGCAGTTATCCCGATAGTCAGACCGAGCAGTACTTC